A few counts support the clone carrying this T cell receptor beta chain. The antigen is undetermined. Between the trimmed V and J ends, which lost 2 bases and 0 bases, there was a span of 14 bases. In germline, CDR1 is SGHTA, CDR2 FQGNSA. CDR3 length: 16 residues. Each CDR3 protein is one row after TCRdb ran MiXCR on the 5' RACE reads. The sample records more than 650,000 distinct CDR3 sequences, around 5.7% being singletons. The source of the sample is a study of identical twins. Study results and caveats: Whereas memory repertoires showed no such difference, abundant cord blood beta clonotypes carried fewer insertions. Conclusions were based on cross-sectional statistical analysis, without following the same donors.

Each donor (without exception) was a healthy Caucasian. The TCR sequence derives from a man between 18 and 29 years old in good health. The J gene is TRBJ2-7, the V gene TRBV7-2; D gene ambiguous. Sequenced: naive T cells sorted from blood. The CDR3 region has the DNA TGTGCCAGCAGCTTATATTTGGCACTGAGCTCCTACGAGCAGTACTTC. Its protein is CASSLYLALSSYEQYF.